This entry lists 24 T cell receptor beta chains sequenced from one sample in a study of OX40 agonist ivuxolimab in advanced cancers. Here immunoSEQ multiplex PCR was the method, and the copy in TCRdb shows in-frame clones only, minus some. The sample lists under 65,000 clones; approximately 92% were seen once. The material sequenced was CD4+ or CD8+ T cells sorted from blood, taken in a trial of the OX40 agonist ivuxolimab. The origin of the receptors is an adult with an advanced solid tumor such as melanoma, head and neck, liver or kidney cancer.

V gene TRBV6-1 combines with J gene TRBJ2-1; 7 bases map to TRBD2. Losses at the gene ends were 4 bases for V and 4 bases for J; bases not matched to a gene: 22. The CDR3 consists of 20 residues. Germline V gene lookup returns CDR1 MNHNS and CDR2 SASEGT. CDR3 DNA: TGTGCCAGCAGTGTTCGGGAACTTGGCTTTGGGGCGGGAGTTTACAATGAGCAGTTCTTC. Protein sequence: CASSVRELGFGAGVYNEQFF.

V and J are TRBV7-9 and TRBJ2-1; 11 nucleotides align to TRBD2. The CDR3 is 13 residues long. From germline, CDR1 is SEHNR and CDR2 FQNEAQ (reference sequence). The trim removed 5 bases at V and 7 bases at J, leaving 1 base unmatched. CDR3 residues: CASSPSGRNEQFF. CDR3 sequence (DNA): TGTGCCAGCAGCCCTAGCGGGAGGAATGAGCAGTTCTTC.

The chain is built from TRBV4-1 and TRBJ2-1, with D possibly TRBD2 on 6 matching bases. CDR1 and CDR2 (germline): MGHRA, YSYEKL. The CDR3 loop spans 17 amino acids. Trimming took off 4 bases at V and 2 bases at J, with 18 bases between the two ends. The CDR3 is CASSPLGGPGAYNEQFF. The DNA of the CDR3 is TGCGCCAGCAGCCCCTTAGGCGGGCCGGGGGCCTACAATGAGCAGTTCTTC.

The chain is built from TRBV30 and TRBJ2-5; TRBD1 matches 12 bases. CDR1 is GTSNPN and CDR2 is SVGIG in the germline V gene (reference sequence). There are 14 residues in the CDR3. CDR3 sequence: CAQGGQGASGTQYF. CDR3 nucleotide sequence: TGTGCGCAAGGGGGACAGGGGGCTTCCGGGACCCAGTACTTC.

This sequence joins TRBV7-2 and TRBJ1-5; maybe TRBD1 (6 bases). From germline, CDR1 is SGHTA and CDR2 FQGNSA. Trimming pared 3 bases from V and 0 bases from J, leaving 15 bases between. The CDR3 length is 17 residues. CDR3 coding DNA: TGTGCCAGCAGCTTGTACAGGGACCTGTATAGCAATCAGCCCCAGCATTTT. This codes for CASSLYRDLYSNQPQHF.

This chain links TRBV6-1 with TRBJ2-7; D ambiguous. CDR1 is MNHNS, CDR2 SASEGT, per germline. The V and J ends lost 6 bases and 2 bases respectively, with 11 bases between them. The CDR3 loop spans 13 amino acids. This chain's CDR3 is CASRREGTYEQYF. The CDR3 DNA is TGTGCCAGCAGAAGGGAAGGGACCTACGAGCAGTACTTC.

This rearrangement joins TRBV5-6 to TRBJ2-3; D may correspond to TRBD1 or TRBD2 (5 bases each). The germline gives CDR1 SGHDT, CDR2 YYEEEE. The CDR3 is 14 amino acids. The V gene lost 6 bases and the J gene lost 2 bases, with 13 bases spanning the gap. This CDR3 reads CASKPGTATDTQYF. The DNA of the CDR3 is TGTGCCAGCAAACCCGGGACGGCCACAGATACGCAGTATTTT.

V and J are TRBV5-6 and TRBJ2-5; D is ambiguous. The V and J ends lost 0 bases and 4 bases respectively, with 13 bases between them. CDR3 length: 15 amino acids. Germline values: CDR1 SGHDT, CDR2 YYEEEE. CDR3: CASSLEPGFLETQYF. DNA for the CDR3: TGTGCCAGCAGCTTGGAGCCTGGTTTTCTAGAGACCCAGTACTTC.

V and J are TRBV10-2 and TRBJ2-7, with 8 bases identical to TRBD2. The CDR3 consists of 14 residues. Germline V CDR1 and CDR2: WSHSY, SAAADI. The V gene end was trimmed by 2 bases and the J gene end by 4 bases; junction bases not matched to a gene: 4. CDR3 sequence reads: CASSETSGVYEQYF. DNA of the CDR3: TGCGCCAGCAGTGAGACTAGCGGAGTTTACGAGCAGTACTTC.

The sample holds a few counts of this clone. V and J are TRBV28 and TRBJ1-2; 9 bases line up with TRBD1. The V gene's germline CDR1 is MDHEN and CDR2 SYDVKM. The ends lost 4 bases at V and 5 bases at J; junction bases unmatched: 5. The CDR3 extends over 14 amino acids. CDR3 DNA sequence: TGTGCCAGCAGTTCTACAGGGGGCTGGTATGGCTACACCTTC. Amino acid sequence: CASSSTGGWYGYTF.

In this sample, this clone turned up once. The CDR3 sequence: CASSITSGSSNTQYF. The CDR3 coding sequence is TGTGCCAGTAGTATCACTAGCGGGAGTAGTAATACGCAGTATTTT. The chain couples TRBV19 to TRBJ2-3; 11 bases align to TRBD2. The CDR3 loop spans 15 amino acids. J gave up 7 bases and V 3 bases, and 6 bases lay outside the gene matches. Germline loops: CDR1 LNHDA, CDR2 SQIVND (reference sequence).

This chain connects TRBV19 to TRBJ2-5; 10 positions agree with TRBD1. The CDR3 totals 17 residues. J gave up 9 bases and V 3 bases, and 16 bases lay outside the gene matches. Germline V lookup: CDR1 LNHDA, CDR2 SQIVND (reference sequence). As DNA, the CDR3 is TGTGCCAGTAGTATTTCTGGGACAGGGGCGGCCCGGGCGCCCCAGTACTTC. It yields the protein CASSISGTGAARAPQYF.

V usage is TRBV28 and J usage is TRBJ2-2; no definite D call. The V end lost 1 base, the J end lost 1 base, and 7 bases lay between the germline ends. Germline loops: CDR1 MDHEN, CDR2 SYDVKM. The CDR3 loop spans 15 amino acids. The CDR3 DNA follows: TGTGCCAGCAGTTTATTTCCCCAGAACACCGGGGAGCTGTTTTTT. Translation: CASSLFPQNTGELFF.

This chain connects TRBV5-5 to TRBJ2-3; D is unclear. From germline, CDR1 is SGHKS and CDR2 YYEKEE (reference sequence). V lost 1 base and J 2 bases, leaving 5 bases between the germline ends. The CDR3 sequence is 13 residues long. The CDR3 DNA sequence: TGTGCCAGCAGCTTGACCCCCACAGATACGCAGTATTTT. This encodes CASSLTPTDTQYF.

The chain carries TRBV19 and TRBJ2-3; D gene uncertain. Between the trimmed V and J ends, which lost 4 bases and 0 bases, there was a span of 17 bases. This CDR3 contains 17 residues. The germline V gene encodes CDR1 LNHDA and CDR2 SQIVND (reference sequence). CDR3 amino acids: CASSKGAQMTSTDTQYF. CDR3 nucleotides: TGTGCCAGTAGTAAGGGCGCGCAGATGACTAGCACAGATACGCAGTATTTT.

This CDR3 is CAAGQGVSQPQHF. DNA of the CDR3: TGTGCAGCCGGACAGGGGGTGAGTCAGCCCCAGCATTTT. This chain uses TRBV19 with TRBJ1-5, with 10 bases fitting TRBD1. This CDR3 is 13 amino acids long. In germline, CDR1 is LNHDA, CDR2 SQIVND (reference sequence).

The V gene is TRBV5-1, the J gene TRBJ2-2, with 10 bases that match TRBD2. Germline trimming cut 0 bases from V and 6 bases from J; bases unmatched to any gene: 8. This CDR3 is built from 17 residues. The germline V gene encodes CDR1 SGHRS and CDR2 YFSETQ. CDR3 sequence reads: CASSLVVVAGGPGELFF. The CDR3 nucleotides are TGCGCCAGCAGCTTGGTTGTGGTAGCGGGAGGCCCCGGGGAGCTGTTTTTT.

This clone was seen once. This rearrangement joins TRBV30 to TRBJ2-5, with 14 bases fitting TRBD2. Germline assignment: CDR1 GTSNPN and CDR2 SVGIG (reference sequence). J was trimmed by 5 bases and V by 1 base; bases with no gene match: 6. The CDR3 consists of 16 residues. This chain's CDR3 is CAWSAGTSGSGETQYF. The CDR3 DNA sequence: TGTGCCTGGAGTGCCGGGACTAGCGGGAGTGGGGAGACCCAGTACTTC.

CDR3 residues: CASSDFGVFGSPLHF. The DNA of the CDR3 is TGTGCCAGCAGTGATTTTGGGGTGTTCGGTTCACCCCTCCACTTT. The chain couples TRBV6-6 to TRBJ1-6, with D unresolved. Germline lookup yields CDR1 MNHNY and CDR2 SVGAGI (reference sequence). CDR3 length: 15 amino acids. V lost 5 bases to trimming and J lost 9 bases, with 17 bases between them.

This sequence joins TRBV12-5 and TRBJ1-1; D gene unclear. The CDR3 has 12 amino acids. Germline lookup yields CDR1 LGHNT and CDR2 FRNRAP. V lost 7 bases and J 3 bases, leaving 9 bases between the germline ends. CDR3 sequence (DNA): TGTGCTAGTGTCGGAAGGGACACTGAAGCTTTCTTT. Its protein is CASVGRDTEAFF.

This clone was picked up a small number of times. CDR3 sequence (DNA): TGTGCCAGTAGTCTGGTGGGGTCACCCCTCCACTTT. Amino acids: CASSLVGSPLHF. The chain uses TRBV19 and TRBJ1-6; D remains ambiguous. Germline V gene data show CDR1 as LNHDA and CDR2 as SQIVND (reference sequence). This CDR3 region has 12 residues. V lost 5 bases and J 10 bases, leaving 9 bases between the germline ends.

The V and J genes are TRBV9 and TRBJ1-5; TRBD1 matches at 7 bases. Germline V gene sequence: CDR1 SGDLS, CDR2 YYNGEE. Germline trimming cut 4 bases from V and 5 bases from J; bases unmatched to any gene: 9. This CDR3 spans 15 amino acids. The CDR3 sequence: CASSPYGQEDQPQHF. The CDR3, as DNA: TGTGCCAGCAGCCCTTACGGACAGGAAGATCAGCCCCAGCATTTT.

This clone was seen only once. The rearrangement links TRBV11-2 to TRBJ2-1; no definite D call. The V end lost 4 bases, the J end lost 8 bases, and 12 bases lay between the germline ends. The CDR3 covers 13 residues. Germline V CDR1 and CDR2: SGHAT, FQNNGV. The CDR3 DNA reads TGTGCCAGCAGCTCCTCTCTTCCCGATGAGCAGTTCTTC. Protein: CASSSSLPDEQFF.

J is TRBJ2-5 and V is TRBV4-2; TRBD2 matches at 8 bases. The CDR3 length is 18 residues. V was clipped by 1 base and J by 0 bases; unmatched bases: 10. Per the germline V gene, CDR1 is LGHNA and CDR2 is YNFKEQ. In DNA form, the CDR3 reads TGTGCCAGCAGCCAAGGGTTCGGGGGGGCCGAGTACCAAGAGACCCAGTACTTC. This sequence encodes CASSQGFGGAEYQETQYF.